This note documents a single TCR beta chain sequence. This clonotype was seen more than once but under ten times. The antigen this receptor binds is unknown. Nothing much larger sits one base from this clone, and base qualities are not available. Library preparation used PCR. The instrument was an Illumina HiSeq 2000. Using fastp at Q25 and MiXCR, TCRdb reprocessed the public reads and kept productive beta chains. Rows merge per CDR3 protein into single entries with the most common DNA and genes. The table for this sample lists 9,000 to 13,000 distinct CDR3 sequences; 50% to 65% of them were counted only once. The ten largest make up about a third of the sample. This sample is drawn from a study of tumor-infiltrating lymphocytes in oesophageal squamous cell carcinoma (dated by TCRdb to about 2016). The CDR3 measures 18 amino acids from cysteine to phenylalanine. Only CDR3 DNA is held: 54 bases, read in frame from base 1. Between the V and J ends, shortened by 0 bases and 0 bases respectively, the junction contains 18 bases. CDR1 and CDR2, looked up from the germline V gene (reference sequence), are DFQATT and SNEGSKA.

The clonotype originates from a male donor with esophageal squamous cell carcinoma. The chain joins TRBV20-1 to TRBJ2-4; TRBD2 is possibly the D segment (6 matching bases). The sample consisted of esophageal tumor tissue. The nucleotide sequence is TGCAGTGCTAGAGATCTAGCTAGCGTGATACTAGCCAAAAACATTCAGTACTTC. This encodes CSARDLASVILAKNIQYF.